Each of the 5 T cell receptor beta chains below was sequenced from the same sample in a study of T cells in Graves' hyperthyroidism and ophthalmopathy. From RNA transcripts, TCR beta CDR3 regions were amplified. TCR CDR3 regions were first amplified by RT-PCR with HTBI primers. Each CDR3 protein gets one entry after TCRdb re-called the multiplex PCR reads with MiXCR. The repertoire has under 350,000 distinct CDR3 sequences, about 20% of them found once; the top ten carry 45% to 50%. Sequenced sample: blood. The receptors were gathered from a woman aged 50 to 65 with Graves' hyperthyroidism.

V is TRBV6-1 and J is TRBJ1-3; D call uncertain. Trimming took off 5 bases at V and 2 bases at J, with 10 bases between the two ends. This CDR3 comprises 14 residues. Germline V gene sequence: CDR1 MNHNS, CDR2 SASEGT. CDR3 coding DNA: TGTGCCAGCAGTTCCCTGGGAGCTGGAAACACCATATATTTT. Encoded protein: CASSSLGAGNTIYF.

Many counts were recorded for this clonotype. The chain combines TRBV6-1 with TRBJ1-1; D remains unclear. Trimming took off 5 bases at V and 4 bases at J, with 17 bases between the two ends. This CDR3 has 15 amino acids. CDR1 MNHNS and CDR2 SASEGT come from the germline V gene. This CDR3 reads CASSSDPPSGTEAFF. The CDR3 nucleotides are TGTGCCAGCAGTTCGGACCCCCCCTCAGGCACTGAAGCTTTCTTT.

This clonotype was counted a few times. The DNA for the CDR3 is TGTGCCAGCAGTTACTCAGGTTTCTCCTACAATGAGCAGTTCTTC. Translating gives CASSYSGFSYNEQFF. J is TRBJ2-1 and V is TRBV6-5; D gene unclear. There are 15 residues in the CDR3. CDR1 is MNHEY, CDR2 SVGAGI, per germline. The V end lost 0 bases, the J end lost 0 bases, and 6 bases lay between the germline ends.

This clonotype was counted ten times or more. The rearrangement joins TRBV11-2 to TRBJ2-3, with 9 nucleotides matching TRBD2. This CDR3 is built from 15 residues. V dropped 1 base and J dropped 3; count of bases not matched to a gene: 2. Germline lookup yields CDR1 SGHAT and CDR2 FQNNGV. The CDR3 protein is CASSLVTSGTDTQYF. The CDR3 nucleotides read TGTGCCAGCAGCTTAGTGACTAGCGGAACAGATACGCAGTATTTT.

In its sample, this clonotype was seen many times. V and J are TRBV27 and TRBJ1-5; 8 nucleotides match TRBD1. The CDR3 has 15 amino acids. The germline gives CDR1 MNHEY, CDR2 SMNVEV (reference sequence). Trimming took 6 bases from V and 1 from J; bases not matched to a gene: 5. In nucleotides, the CDR3 is TGTGCCAGCAGACCGGACAGGGCGAGCAATCAGCCCCAGCATTTT. Protein: CASRPDRASNQPQHF.